This passage covers 32 T cell receptor beta chains from one sample sequenced in a study of blood T cells in healthy people across ages. The use of a sample-barcoded 5' primer and a J-beta primer mix characterized a second PCR of roughly 6 to 12 cycles. Via MiXCR, TCRdb re-called the 5' RACE reads, giving one row per CDR3 protein. The sample lists around 940,000 distinct CDR3 sequences; 51% were seen once. Material: blood. The source is an older woman in good health.

The chain couples TRBV12-3 or TRBV12-4 to TRBJ2-5, with D possibly being TRBD1 (6 bases). V lost 8 bases and J lost 3, with 19 bases in between. The CDR3 spans 15 residues. The CDR3 nucleotides read TGTGCCAGCCGAGCGCGCCAGGACAGTGAAGAGACCCAGTACTTC. It is translated as CASRARQDSEETQYF.

This clonotype was observed a single time. The chain uses TRBV7-9 and TRBJ2-1; D is unresolved. Germline assignment: CDR1 SEHNR and CDR2 FQNEAQ (reference sequence). V shed 6 bases and J shed 0 bases, with 12 bases lying between them. The CDR3 is 15 amino acids. The DNA of the CDR3 is TGTGCCAGCAGTAAGGCGCACAGCTCCTACAATGAGCAGTTCTTC. It codes for CASSKAHSSYNEQFF.

This sequence joins TRBV2 and TRBJ2-4, with TRBD2 identical over 9 bases. Germline V gene sequence: CDR1 SNHLY, CDR2 FYNNEI. V lost 6 bases and J lost 13; bases outside the gene matches: 16. This CDR3 region has 15 residues. CDR3 loop: CASSPSSGNLYLQYF. CDR3 DNA: TGTGCCAGCAGCCCATCTAGCGGGAATTTATATCTGCAGTACTTC.

CDR3: CSTILTSGSISGYEQYF. As DNA, the CDR3 is TGCAGTACTATACTGACTAGCGGGAGTATATCCGGCTACGAGCAGTACTTC. V is TRBV20-1 and J is TRBJ2-7; the match to TRBD2 covers 12 bases. Germline V gives CDR1 DFQATT, CDR2 SNEGSKA (reference sequence). This CDR3 has 17 amino acids. With V trimmed by 8 bases and J by 3 bases, 17 bases remained unmatched.

In this sample, this clonotype turned up a few times. The rearrangement links TRBV28 to TRBJ2-4; TRBD2 matches at 8 bases. Germline V lookup: CDR1 MDHEN, CDR2 SYDVKM. V lost 7 bases and J lost 13; bases outside the gene matches: 15. The CDR3 is 14 amino acids. The CDR3 loop is CASIPGRAWEEQYF. In DNA, the CDR3 is TGTGCCAGCATCCCCGGGAGGGCCTGGGAAGAGCAGTACTTC.

J is TRBJ1-1 and V is TRBV20-1; possibly TRBD1 for D (6 bases). This CDR3 region has 12 residues. V shed 2 bases and J shed 7 bases, with 11 bases lying between them. The V gene's germline CDR1 is DFQATT and CDR2 SNEGSKA (reference sequence). In nucleotides, the CDR3 is TGCAGTGCTAGACGTCGACAGGATGAAGCTTTCTTT. Protein sequence: CSARRRQDEAFF.

As for this clonotype: One end of the junction fails to match germline, which may point to a read error. This chain links TRBV7-2 with TRBJ1-1, with TRBD1 matching 7 bases. The CDR3 totals 14 residues. The germline CDR1 and CDR2 sequences are SGHTA and FQGNSA. CDR3 bases: TGTGCCAGCAGATTAGGGACAGATAACACTGAAGCTTTCTTT. This gives the protein CASRLGTDNTEAFF.

The chain employs TRBV4-1 and TRBJ2-3; 9 bases fit TRBD2. Germline CDR1 is MGHRA and CDR2 is YSYEKL. V lost 0 bases and J lost 2; bases outside the gene matches: 6. The CDR3 is made up of 17 amino acids. The CDR3 is CASSQDLAGGDTDTQYF. The DNA for the CDR3 is TGCGCCAGCAGCCAAGATTTGGCGGGAGGGGACACAGATACGCAGTATTTT.

The genes are TRBV7-9 and TRBJ1-2, with D tentatively TRBD1 (5 bases). The CDR3 has 16 residues. V dropped 5 bases and J dropped 9 bases, with 25 bases sitting between them. Germline V gene lookup returns CDR1 SEHNR and CDR2 FQNEAQ (reference sequence). CDR3 loop: CASSPGMAGRSISYTF. DNA for the CDR3: TGTGCCAGCAGCCCCGGGATGGCGGGACGTTCTATCAGCTACACCTTC.

This clonotype was recorded at least ten times. The chain has TRBV28 and TRBJ1-1; D is unresolved. Germline-derived CDR1 and CDR2 are MDHEN and SYDVKM. The CDR3 is 14 residues long. The ends were cut back, 3 bases at V and 0 bases at J, with 8 bases in the middle. CDR3 residues: CASSLWQLNTEAFF. For the CDR3, the DNA is TGTGCCAGCAGTTTGTGGCAGCTGAACACTGAAGCTTTCTTT.

The sample holds one count of this clonotype. The rearrangement uses TRBV28 and TRBJ2-5, with unresolved D. The CDR3 extends over 13 amino acids. The germline V gene has CDR1 MDHEN and CDR2 SYDVKM. The V end was cut by 5 bases, the J end by 4 bases, with 11 bases between. The CDR3 region is CASSPSNGETQYF. The CDR3 DNA reads as TGTGCCAGCAGTCCTTCGAACGGAGAGACCCAGTACTTC.

This rearrangement joins TRBV4-2 to TRBJ2-2; TRBD2 agrees at 10 bases. Germline assignment: CDR1 LGHNA and CDR2 YNFKEQ. The ends lost 0 bases at V and 0 bases at J; junction bases unmatched: 7. CDR3 length: 19 amino acids. CDR3 sequence reads: CASSQELRLAGANTGELFF. In DNA, the CDR3 is TGTGCCAGCAGCCAAGAATTAAGACTAGCGGGCGCGAACACCGGGGAGCTGTTTTTT.

The genes are TRBV7-8 and TRBJ2-4; perhaps TRBD1 as D (6 bases). The ends were cut back, 7 bases at V and 6 bases at J, with 16 bases in the middle. This CDR3 is 14 amino acids long. CDR1 and CDR2 (germline): SGHVS, FQNEAQ. The CDR3 DNA follows: TGTGCCAGCAATCCGTGGGGACACCCAAACATTCAGTACTTC. Amino acid sequence: CASNPWGHPNIQYF.

V and J are TRBV5-6 and TRBJ2-5, with D hard to call. This CDR3 is 13 amino acids long. The germline V and J ends were trimmed by 3 bases and 2 bases, with 8 bases remaining between them. CDR1 is SGHDT, CDR2 YYEEEE, per germline. The CDR3: CASSWYTQETQYF. The CDR3 DNA reads as TGTGCCAGCAGCTGGTACACACAAGAGACCCAGTACTTC.

The chain joins TRBV20-1 to TRBJ2-3; TRBD2 is a possible D gene (6 bases). CDR3 length equals 12 residues. CDR1 is DFQATT, CDR2 SNEGSKA, per germline (reference sequence). The germline V and J ends were trimmed by 6 bases and 10 bases, with 17 bases remaining between them. CDR3 bases: TGCAGTGCGCTCCCGGGACTTAGGGCGCAGTATTTT. It is translated as CSALPGLRAQYF.

The rearrangement uses TRBV28 and TRBJ2-7, with 10 bases that match TRBD2. Germline CDR1 reads MDHEN; CDR2 reads SYDVKM. V lost 6 bases and J lost 0; bases outside the gene matches: 14. This CDR3 comprises 18 residues. The CDR3 loop is CASRTQGPSGRDSYEQYF. The CDR3 nucleotides are TGTGCCAGCAGGACACAGGGACCGAGCGGGAGGGACTCCTACGAGCAGTACTTC.

The chain employs TRBV5-8 and TRBJ2-7; 13 bases are shared with TRBD2. J lost 4 bases, V lost 0 bases, and 7 bases had no gene match. The CDR3 is 17 amino acids. Germline loops: CDR1 SGHTS, CDR2 YDEGEE. CDR3 loop: CASSLELAGGLSYEQYF. The DNA of the CDR3 is TGTGCCAGCAGCTTGGAACTAGCGGGAGGGCTTTCATACGAGCAGTACTTC.

This clonotype was detected only a few times. The chain combines TRBV27 with TRBJ2-5, with TRBD2 matching 10 bases. Looked up from germline, CDR1 is MNHEY and CDR2 is SMNVEV (reference sequence). V was pared by 5 bases and J by 5 bases, with 11 bases of the junction left unmatched. This CDR3 has 16 residues. The CDR3, as DNA: TGTGCCAGCAGTGCCCCCGGGACTAGCGTTGGGGAGACCCAGTACTTC. It translates to CASSAPGTSVGETQYF.

The chain combines TRBV3-1 with TRBJ2-7; 7 bases line up with TRBD2. With V trimmed by 1 base and J by 7 bases, 7 bases remained unmatched. This CDR3 contains 14 residues. Germline V gene data show CDR1 as LGHDT and CDR2 as YNNKEL (reference sequence). The CDR3 sequence is CASSQAASAGEQYF. The CDR3 nucleotides are TGTGCCAGCAGCCAAGCGGCTTCAGCGGGGGAGCAGTACTTC.

Written as DNA, the CDR3 is TGTGCCAGCAGTCCCGGACAGATTTCCTCCTACGAGCAGTACTTC. As protein: CASSPGQISSYEQYF. The V call is TRBV27, the J call TRBJ2-7; a possible D gene is TRBD1 (6 bases). V was pared by 5 bases and J by 0 bases, with 14 bases between. The germline gives CDR1 MNHEY, CDR2 SMNVEV (reference sequence). The CDR3 extends over 15 amino acids.

The V gene is TRBV28, the J gene TRBJ2-1; D is uncertain. The CDR3 loop spans 12 amino acids. CDR1 is MDHEN and CDR2 is SYDVKM in the germline V gene. Trimming took 7 bases from V and 4 from J, leaving 8 bases between them. CDR3 sequence (DNA): TGTGCCAGCACCTGGGGTTACAATGAGCAGTTCTTC. Protein: CASTWGYNEQFF.

The chain couples TRBV2 to TRBJ2-1, with D uncertain. The CDR3 runs to 15 residues. CDR1 and CDR2 from the germline V gene are SNHLY and FYNNEI. The V gene lost 3 bases and the J gene lost 5 bases, with 14 bases spanning the gap. The CDR3 DNA is TGTGCCAGCAGTGAGGATCCAGCCTGGGACAATGAGCAGTTCTTC. It codes for CASSEDPAWDNEQFF.

The V and J genes are TRBV27 and TRBJ2-7, with TRBD1 matching over 7 bases. The CDR3 has 12 residues. Germline trimming cut 6 bases from V and 2 bases from J; bases unmatched to any gene: 1. The V gene's germline CDR1 is MNHEY and CDR2 SMNVEV (reference sequence). The CDR3 DNA follows: TGTGCCAGCAGGGACAGGACCTACGAGCAGTACTTC. This codes for CASRDRTYEQYF.

The rearrangement uses TRBV10-3 and TRBJ1-5, with TRBD1 as a possible D gene (5 bases). CDR3 length equals 13 residues. Germline V lookup: CDR1 ENHRY, CDR2 SYGVKD. Trimming cost V 6 bases and J 9 bases, with 15 bases left between them. CDR3 in DNA: TGTGCCATCAGGGCAGGGCCTTTAGCGCCCCAGCATTTT. Protein: CAIRAGPLAPQHF.

The chain carries TRBV6-2 or TRBV6-3 and TRBJ2-5; D perhaps matches TRBD1 (5 bases). The V gene lost 5 bases and the J gene lost 3 bases, with 25 bases spanning the gap. CDR1 and CDR2 (germline): MNHEY, SVGEGT. CDR3 size: 18 residues. This CDR3 is CASSTRTQGFGREETQYF. The CDR3 DNA follows: TGTGCCAGCAGTACGCGAACCCAGGGCTTTGGTAGGGAAGAGACCCAGTACTTC.

V gene TRBV4-2 combines with J gene TRBJ2-4, with D hard to call. The J call is in doubt because the DNA end fits TRBJ2-7 better. The CDR3 runs 16 residues. Germline assignment: CDR1 LGHNA and CDR2 YNFKEQ. CDR3 in DNA: TGTGCCAGCAGCCAAGCTCACGTGACCTCGACCTACGAGCAGTACTTC. It translates to CASSQAHVTSTYEQYF.

There are a few counts of this clonotype. V is TRBV7-2 and J is TRBJ2-4; 11 nucleotides line up with TRBD2. The J call may be wrong; the DNA end is better matched by TRBJ2-7. CDR1 and CDR2 from the germline V gene are SGHTA and FQGNSA. This CDR3 spans 15 amino acids. CDR3 sequence: CASSAGLAGTYEQYF. The CDR3 DNA is TGTGCCAGCAGCGCCGGACTAGCGGGCACCTACGAGCAGTACTTC.

Comments on this clonotype: One end of the junction does not line up with germline, which may come from a read error. This chain connects TRBV3-1 to TRBJ1-4; D unresolved. CDR3 size: 14 residues. Germline values: CDR1 LGHDT, CDR2 YNNKEL (reference sequence). The CDR3 sequence: CAGSLRAGDEKLFF. CDR3 nucleotide sequence: TGTGCCGGCAGCCTCCGGGCCGGGGATGAAAAACTGTTTTTT.

This clonotype showed up just a few times. The chain joins TRBV4-2 to TRBJ2-3; 9 nucleotides match TRBD2. The CDR3 length is 16 residues. V gave up 1 base and J gave up 6 bases; unmatched junction bases: 8. Germline V gives CDR1 LGHNA, CDR2 YNFKEQ. CDR3 sequence (DNA): TGTGCCAGCAGCCAAGGGATAGCGGGAGCTTCGGATACGCAGTATTTT. This gives the protein CASSQGIAGASDTQYF.

Ten or more counts support this clonotype. The chain recombines TRBV12-3 or TRBV12-4 with TRBJ2-5; D not resolved. The CDR3 extends over 11 amino acids. The V end was cut by 5 bases, the J end by 5 bases, with 6 bases between. CDR3 region: CASSAWETQYF. The CDR3 nucleotides are TGTGCCAGCAGTGCGTGGGAGACCCAGTACTTC.

This clonotype was observed a handful of times. The chain links TRBV29-1 to TRBJ2-5; 12 positions match TRBD1. CDR1 is SQVTM, CDR2 ANQGSEA, per germline. V was pared by 5 bases and J by 5 bases, with 6 bases of the junction left unmatched. The CDR3 length is 14 residues. The CDR3 DNA follows: TGCAGCGTTCGGGACAGGGGGCGTTTGGAGACCCAGTACTTC. Translated: CSVRDRGRLETQYF.

V usage is TRBV6-2 or TRBV6-3 and J usage is TRBJ2-3, with 10 bases that match TRBD1. This CDR3 is 16 amino acids long. In germline, CDR1 is MNHEY, CDR2 SVGEGT. V was pared by 6 bases and J by 7 bases, with 13 bases of the junction left unmatched. CDR3 sequence reads: CASSNQPGQGRYTQYF. CDR3 coding DNA: TGTGCCAGCAGCAATCAACCGGGACAGGGGCGGTATACGCAGTATTTT.